This T cell receptor beta chain was captured by sequencing in a study of blood T cell repertoires in COVID-19. Study background: The origin of the acute and convalescent COVID-19 samples was the United States, Italy and Spain. Sources were T cells, B-cell-depleted T cells, or PBMCs; the material itself was cDNA or gDNA.

Germline V gene lookup returns CDR1 MNHEY and CDR2 SMNVEV (reference sequence). The CDR3 has 15 amino acids. Between the trimmed V and J ends, which lost 5 bases and 7 bases, there was a span of 20 bases. Study processing details: It was from reference gene primer amplification that nucleated cell counts were estimated. Repertoires were generated with immunoSEQ multiplex PCR, while TCRdb's copy carries only in-frame clones and drops some. That table is the source of V, J and clone size, and D and trimming were worked out from the DNA. The sample consists of 200,000 to 250,000 clones, around 90% of them appearing once.

The specimen sequenced was peripheral blood. This TCR came from a man aged 55 to 70 who had recovered from COVID-19. The chain joins TRBV27 to TRBJ1-2; D is undetermined. The CDR3 is CASSTYAGTSGGYTF. The CDR3 DNA is TGTGCCAGCAGTACCTACGCAGGCACCTCCGGTGGCTACACCTTC.